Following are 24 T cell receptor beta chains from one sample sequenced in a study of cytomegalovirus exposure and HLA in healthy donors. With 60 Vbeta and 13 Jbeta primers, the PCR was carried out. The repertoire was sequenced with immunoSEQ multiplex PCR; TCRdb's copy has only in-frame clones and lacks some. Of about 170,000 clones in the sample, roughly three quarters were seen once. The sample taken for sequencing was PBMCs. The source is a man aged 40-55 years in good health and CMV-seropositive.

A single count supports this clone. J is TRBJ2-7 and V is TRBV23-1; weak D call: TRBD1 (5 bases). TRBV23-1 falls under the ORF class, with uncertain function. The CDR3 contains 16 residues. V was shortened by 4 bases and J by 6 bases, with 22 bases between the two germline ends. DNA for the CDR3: TGCGCCAGCAGTCTACCGAAAGAGGCACAGGTCGGCGAGCAGTACTTC. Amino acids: CASSLPKEAQVGEQYF.

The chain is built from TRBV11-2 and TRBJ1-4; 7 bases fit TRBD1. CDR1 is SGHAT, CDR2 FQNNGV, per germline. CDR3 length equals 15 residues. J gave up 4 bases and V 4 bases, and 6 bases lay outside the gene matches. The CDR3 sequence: CASSSIQGFNEKLFF. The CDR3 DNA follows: TGTGCCAGCAGCTCTATACAGGGGTTTAATGAAAAACTGTTTTTT. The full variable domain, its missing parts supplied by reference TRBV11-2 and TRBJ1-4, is EAGVAQSPRYKIIEKRQSVAFWCNPISGHATLYWYQQILGQGPKLLIQFQNNGVVDDSQLPKDRFSAERLKGVDSTLKIQPAKLEDSAVYLCASSSIQGFNEKLFFGSGTQLSVL.

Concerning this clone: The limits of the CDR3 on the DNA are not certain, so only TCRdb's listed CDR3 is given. The CDR3 is CASSSGQGLEQYF. The chain couples TRBV11-3 to TRBJ2-7; TRBD1, the table's D call, was not compared with the DNA. Ends included, the CDR3 has 13 residues. Per the germline V gene, CDR1 is SGHNT and CDR2 is YENEEA.

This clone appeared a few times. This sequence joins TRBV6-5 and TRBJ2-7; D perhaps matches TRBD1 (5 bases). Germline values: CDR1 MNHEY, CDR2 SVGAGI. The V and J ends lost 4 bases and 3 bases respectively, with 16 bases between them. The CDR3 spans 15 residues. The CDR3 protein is CASSSPTDPGYEQYF. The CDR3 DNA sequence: TGTGCCAGCAGTTCCCCGACAGACCCAGGCTACGAGCAGTACTTC.

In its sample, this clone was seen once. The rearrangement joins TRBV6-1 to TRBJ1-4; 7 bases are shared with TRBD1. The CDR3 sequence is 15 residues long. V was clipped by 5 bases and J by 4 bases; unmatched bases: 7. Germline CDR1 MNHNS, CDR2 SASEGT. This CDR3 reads CASSTRQGDNEKLFF. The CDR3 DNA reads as TGTGCCAGCAGTACCCGACAGGGAGATAATGAAAAACTGTTTTTT.

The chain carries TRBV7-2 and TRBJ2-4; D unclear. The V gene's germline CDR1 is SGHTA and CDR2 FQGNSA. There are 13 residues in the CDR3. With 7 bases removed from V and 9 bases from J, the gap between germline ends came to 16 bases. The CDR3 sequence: CASTLSRESIQYF. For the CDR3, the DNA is TGTGCCAGCACCCTTAGCCGAGAAAGCATTCAGTACTTC.

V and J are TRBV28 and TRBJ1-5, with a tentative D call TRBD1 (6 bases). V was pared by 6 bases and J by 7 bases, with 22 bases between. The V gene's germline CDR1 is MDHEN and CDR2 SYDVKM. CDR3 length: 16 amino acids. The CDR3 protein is CASRDAHIRGGQPQHF. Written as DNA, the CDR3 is TGTGCCAGCAGAGACGCACATATCAGGGGCGGACAGCCCCAGCATTTT.

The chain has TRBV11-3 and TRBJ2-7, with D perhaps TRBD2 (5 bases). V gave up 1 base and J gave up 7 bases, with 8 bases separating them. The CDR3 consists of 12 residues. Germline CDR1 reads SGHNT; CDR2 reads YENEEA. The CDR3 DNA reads TGTGCCAGCAGCTTAGGGCCGGGGGAGCAGTACTTC. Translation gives CASSLGPGEQYF.

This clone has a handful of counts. The CDR3 region has the DNA TGTGCCAGCAGCCCTACAGGGGGTGAAATCAATGAGCAGTTCTTC. As protein: CASSPTGGEINEQFF. This chain connects TRBV7-9 to TRBJ2-1, with 8 nucleotides matching TRBD1. There are 15 residues in the CDR3. CDR1 is SEHNR, CDR2 FQNEAQ, per germline (reference sequence). V dropped 5 bases and J dropped 6; count of bases not matched to a gene: 9.

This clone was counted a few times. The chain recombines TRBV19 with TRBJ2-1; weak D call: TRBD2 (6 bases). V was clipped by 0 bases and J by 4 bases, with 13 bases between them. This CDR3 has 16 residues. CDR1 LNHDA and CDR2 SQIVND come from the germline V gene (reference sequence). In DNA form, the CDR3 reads TGTGCCAGTAGTATAGATGTCGGGGGACTTTACAATGAGCAGTTCTTC. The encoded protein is CASSIDVGGLYNEQFF. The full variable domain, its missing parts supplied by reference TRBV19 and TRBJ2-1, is DGGITQSPKYLFRKEGQNVTLSCEQNLNHDAMYWYRQDPGQGLRLIYYSQIVNDFQKGDIAEGYSVSREKKESFPLTVTSAQKNPTAFYLCASSIDVGGLYNEQFFGPGTRLTVL.

CDR3 sequence reads: CASSLTASGGSDTQYF. CDR3 sequence (DNA): TGTGCCAGCAGCTTAACGGCTAGCGGGGGCTCAGATACGCAGTATTTT. The chain links TRBV7-3 to TRBJ2-3; 10 bases agree with TRBD2. This CDR3 has 16 amino acids. Germline V gives CDR1 SGHTA, CDR2 FQGTGA. The V gene end was trimmed by 0 bases and the J gene end by 4 bases; junction bases not matched to a gene: 4. The full variable domain, with the rest looked up from reference TRBV7-3 and TRBJ2-3, is GAGVSQTPSNKVTEKGKYVELRCDPISGHTALYWYRQSLGQGPEFLIYFQGTGAADDSGLPNDRFFAVRPEGSVSTLKIQRTERGDSAVYLCASSLTASGGSDTQYFGPGTRLTVL.

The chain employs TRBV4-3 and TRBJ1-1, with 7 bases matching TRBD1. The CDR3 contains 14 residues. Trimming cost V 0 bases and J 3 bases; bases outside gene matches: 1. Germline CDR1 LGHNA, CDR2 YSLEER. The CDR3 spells CASSQDRGDTEAFF. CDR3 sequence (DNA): TGCGCCAGCAGCCAAGACAGGGGGGACACTGAAGCTTTCTTT.

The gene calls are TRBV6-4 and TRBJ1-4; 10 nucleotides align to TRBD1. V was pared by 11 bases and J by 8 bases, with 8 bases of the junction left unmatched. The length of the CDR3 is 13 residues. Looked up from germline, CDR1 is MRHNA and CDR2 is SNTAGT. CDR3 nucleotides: TGTGCCGGTGAGACAGGGGGCCGAGAAAAACTGTTTTTT. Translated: CAGETGGREKLFF.

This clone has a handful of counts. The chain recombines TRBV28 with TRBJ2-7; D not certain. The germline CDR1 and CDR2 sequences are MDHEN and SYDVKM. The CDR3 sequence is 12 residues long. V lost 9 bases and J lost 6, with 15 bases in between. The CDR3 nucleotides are TGTGCCAGTAAGCAGGCTTTGAGCGAGCAGTACTTC. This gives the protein CASKQALSEQYF.

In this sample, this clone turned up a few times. The CDR3 sequence: CASSPTRDRVYGYTF. The CDR3 nucleotides read TGTGCCAGCAGCCCCACAAGGGACAGGGTCTATGGCTACACCTTC. The chain recombines TRBV11-2 with TRBJ1-2, with 9 bases lining up with TRBD1. Looked up from germline, CDR1 is SGHAT and CDR2 is FQNNGV. There are 15 residues in the CDR3. V trimming: 5 bases; J trimming: 4 bases; junction bases outside the gene matches: 8. Filled out from reference TRBV11-2 and TRBJ1-2, the complete variable domain reads EAGVAQSPRYKIIEKRQSVAFWCNPISGHATLYWYQQILGQGPKLLIQFQNNGVVDDSQLPKDRFSAERLKGVDSTLKIQPAKLEDSAVYLCASSPTRDRVYGYTFGSGTRLTVV.

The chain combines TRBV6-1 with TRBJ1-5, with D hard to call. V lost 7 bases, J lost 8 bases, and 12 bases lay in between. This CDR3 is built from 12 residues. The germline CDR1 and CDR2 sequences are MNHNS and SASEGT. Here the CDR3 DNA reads TGTGCCAGCATCATTAACCCGGAGCCCCAGCATTTT. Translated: CASIINPEPQHF.

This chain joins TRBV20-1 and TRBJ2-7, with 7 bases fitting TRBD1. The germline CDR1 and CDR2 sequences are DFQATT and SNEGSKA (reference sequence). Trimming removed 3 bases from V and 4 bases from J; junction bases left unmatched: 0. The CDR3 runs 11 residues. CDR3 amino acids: CSARGQYEQYF. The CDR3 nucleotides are TGCAGTGCTAGGGGACAGTACGAGCAGTACTTC.

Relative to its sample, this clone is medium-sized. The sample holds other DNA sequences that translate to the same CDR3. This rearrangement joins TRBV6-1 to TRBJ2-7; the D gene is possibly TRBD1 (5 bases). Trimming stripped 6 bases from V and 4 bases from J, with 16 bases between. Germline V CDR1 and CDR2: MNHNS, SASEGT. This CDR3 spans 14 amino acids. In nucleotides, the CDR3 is TGTGCCAGCAGCGATAGGGGCAGGCAGTACGAGCAGTACTTC. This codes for CASSDRGRQYEQYF.

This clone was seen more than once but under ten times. CDR3 nucleotide sequence: TGTGCCAGCAGTCCAACAGGGGGTCCCTACGAGCAGTACTTC. Translation: CASSPTGGPYEQYF. The chain employs TRBV6-5 and TRBJ2-7, with 8 bases lining up with TRBD1. Germline lookup yields CDR1 MNHEY and CDR2 SVGAGI. J lost 2 bases, V lost 5 bases, and 5 bases had no gene match. This CDR3 comprises 14 residues.

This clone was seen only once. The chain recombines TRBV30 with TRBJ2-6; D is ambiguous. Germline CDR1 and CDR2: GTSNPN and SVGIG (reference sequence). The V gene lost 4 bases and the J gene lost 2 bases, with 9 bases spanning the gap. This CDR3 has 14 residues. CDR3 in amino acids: CAWNGVPGANVLTF. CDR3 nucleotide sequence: TGTGCCTGGAACGGTGTCCCTGGGGCCAACGTCCTGACTTTC.

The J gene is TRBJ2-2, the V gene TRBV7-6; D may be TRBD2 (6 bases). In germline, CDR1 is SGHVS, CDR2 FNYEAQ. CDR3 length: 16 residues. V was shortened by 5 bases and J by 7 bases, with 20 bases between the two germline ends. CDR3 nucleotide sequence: TGTGCCAGCAGCCCCATCAAGGCGGGGCAAGGCGGGGAGCTGTTTTTT. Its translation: CASSPIKAGQGGELFF.

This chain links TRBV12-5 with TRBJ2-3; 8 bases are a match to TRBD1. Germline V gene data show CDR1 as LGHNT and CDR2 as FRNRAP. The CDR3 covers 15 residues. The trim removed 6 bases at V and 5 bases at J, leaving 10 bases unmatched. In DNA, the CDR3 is TGTGCTAGTGGCACCGGACAGGGTACGAGAGATACGCAGTATTTT. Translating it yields CASGTGQGTRDTQYF.

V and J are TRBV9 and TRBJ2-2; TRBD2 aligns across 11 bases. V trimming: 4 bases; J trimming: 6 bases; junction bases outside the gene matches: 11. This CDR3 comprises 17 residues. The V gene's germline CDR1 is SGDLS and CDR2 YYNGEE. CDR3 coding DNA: TGTGCCAGCAGCTTACCGATTAGCGGGGGGGCCGCCGGGGAGCTGTTTTTT. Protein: CASSLPISGGAAGELFF.

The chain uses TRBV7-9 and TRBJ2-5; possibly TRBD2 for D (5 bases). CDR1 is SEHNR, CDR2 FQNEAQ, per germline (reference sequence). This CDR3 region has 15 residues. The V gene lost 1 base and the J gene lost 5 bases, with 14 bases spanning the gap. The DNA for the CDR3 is TGTGCCAGCAGCTTAGGGTCGGGGAGAGGGGAGACCCAGTACTTC. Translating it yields CASSLGSGRGETQYF.